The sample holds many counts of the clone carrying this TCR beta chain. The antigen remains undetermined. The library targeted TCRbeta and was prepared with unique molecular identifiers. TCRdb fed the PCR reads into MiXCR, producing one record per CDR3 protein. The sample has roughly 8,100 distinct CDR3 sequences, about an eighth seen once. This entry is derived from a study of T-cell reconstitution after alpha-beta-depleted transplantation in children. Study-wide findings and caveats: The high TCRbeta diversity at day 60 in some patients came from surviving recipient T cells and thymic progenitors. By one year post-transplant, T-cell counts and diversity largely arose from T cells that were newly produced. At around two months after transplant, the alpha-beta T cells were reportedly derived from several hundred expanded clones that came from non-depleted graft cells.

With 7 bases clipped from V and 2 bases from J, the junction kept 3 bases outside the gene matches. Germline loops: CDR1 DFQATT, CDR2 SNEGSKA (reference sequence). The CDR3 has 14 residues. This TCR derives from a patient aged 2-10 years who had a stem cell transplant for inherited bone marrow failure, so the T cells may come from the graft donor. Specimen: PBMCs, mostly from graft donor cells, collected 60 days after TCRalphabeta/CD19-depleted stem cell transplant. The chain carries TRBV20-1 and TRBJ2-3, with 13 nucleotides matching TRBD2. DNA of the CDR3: TGCAGTGGGGGACTAGCGGGGATCACAGATACGCAGTATTTT. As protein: CSGGLAGITDTQYF.